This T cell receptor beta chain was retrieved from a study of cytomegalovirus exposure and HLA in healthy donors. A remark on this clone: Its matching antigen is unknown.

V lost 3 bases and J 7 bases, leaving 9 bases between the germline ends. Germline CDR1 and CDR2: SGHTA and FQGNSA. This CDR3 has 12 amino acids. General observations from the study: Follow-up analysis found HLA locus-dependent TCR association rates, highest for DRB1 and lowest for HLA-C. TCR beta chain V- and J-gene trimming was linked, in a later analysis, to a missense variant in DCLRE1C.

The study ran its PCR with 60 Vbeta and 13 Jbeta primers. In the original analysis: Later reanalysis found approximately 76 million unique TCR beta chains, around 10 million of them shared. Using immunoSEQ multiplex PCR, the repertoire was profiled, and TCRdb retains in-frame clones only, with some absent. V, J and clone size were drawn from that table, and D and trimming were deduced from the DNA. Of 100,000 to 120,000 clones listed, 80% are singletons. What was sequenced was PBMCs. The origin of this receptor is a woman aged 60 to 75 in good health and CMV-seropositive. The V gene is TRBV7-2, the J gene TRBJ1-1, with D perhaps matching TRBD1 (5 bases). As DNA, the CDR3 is TGTGCCAGCAGCTTGGACAAACTTGAAGCTTTCTTT. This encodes CASSLDKLEAFF.